In this sample, the clone carrying this T cell receptor (beta chain) turned up many times. Its cognate antigen is unknown. This specimen belongs to a study of T-cell reconstitution after alpha-beta-depleted transplantation in children. The germline V gene has CDR1 SGHAT and CDR2 FQDESV (reference sequence). The CDR3 is made up of 19 amino acids. The V end lost 2 bases, the J end lost 2 bases, and 22 bases lay between the germline ends. Points from the study as a whole: About two months after transplant, alpha-beta T cells reportedly came from several hundred expanded graft clones. Surviving thymic progenitors and recipient T cells were the source of high TCRbeta diversity at day 60 in some patients. T-cell counts and diversity at one year following transplant were attributed mainly to newly produced T cells.

For TCRbeta, the library was prepared with unique molecular identifiers. One entry per CDR3 protein results from TCRdb running MiXCR on the PCR reads. The sample carries around 700,000 distinct CDR3 sequences, around 14% recorded once. The sample in question was PBMCs, obtained before TCRalphabeta/CD19-depleted stem cell transplant. The chain employs TRBV11-1 and TRBJ1-3; D is ambiguous. This sequence originates from a girl under 10 years old with congenital amegakaryocytic thrombocytopenia, due to receive a stem cell transplant. As DNA, the CDR3 is TGTGCCAGCAGCTTATTGTACGGGCAGGTAACCCGCGCTGGAAACACCATATATTTT. Translation: CASSLLYGQVTRAGNTIYF.